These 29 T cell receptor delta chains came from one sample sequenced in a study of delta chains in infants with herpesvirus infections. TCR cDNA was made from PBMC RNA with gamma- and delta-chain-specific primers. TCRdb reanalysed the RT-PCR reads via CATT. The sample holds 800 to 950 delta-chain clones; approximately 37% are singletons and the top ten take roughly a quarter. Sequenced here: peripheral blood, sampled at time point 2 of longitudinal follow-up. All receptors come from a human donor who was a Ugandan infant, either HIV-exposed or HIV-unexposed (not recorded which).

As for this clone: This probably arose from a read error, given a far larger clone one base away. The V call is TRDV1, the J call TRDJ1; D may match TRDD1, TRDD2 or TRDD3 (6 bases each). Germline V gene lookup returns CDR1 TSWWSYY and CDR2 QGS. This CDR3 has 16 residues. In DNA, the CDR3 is TGTGCTCCTGGGGCCCACGTCCTACCCCGGGAAATAAAACTCATCTTT. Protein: CAPGAHVLPREIKLIF.

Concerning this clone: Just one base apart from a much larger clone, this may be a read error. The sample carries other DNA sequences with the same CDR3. The CDR3 protein is CALGESYVGFPLVKLIF. DNA for the CDR3: TGTGCTCTTGGGGAAAGCTACGTCGGCTTCCCTCTTGTTAAACTCATCTTC. The chain employs TRDV1 and TRDJ1, with a weak D call TRDD2 (5 bases). Germline loops: CDR1 TSWWSYY, CDR2 QGS. This CDR3 comprises 17 residues.

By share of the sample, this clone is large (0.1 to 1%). This CDR3 is CACDTSWGISSWDTRQMFF. CDR3 nucleotide sequence: TGTGCCTGTGACACCAGCTGGGGGATAAGCTCCTGGGACACCCGACAGATGTTTTTC. The V gene is TRDV2, the J gene TRDJ3; 10 bases align to TRDD3. This CDR3 has 19 amino acids. The junction had 4 bases not matched to a gene; V was cut back by 0 bases and J by 0 bases. Germline V gene sequence: CDR1 GEAIGNYY, CDR2 EKD.

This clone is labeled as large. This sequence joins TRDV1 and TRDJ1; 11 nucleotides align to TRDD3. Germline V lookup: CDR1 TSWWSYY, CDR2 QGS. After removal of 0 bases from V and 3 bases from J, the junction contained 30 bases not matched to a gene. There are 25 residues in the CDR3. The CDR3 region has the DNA TGTGCTCTTGGGGAACTACCCGAACATTCCTACGGGGTGATTGGGGGATACGCGTTTTCCGATAAACTCATCTTT. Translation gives CALGELPEHSYGVIGGYAFSDKLIF.

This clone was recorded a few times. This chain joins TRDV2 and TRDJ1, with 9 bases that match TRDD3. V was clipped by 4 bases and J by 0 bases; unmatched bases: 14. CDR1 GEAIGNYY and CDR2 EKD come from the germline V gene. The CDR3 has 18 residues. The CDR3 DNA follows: TGTGCCTGTGATCAACTTACTGGGGGACTCCAGTACACCGATAAACTCATCTTT. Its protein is CACDQLTGGLQYTDKLIF.

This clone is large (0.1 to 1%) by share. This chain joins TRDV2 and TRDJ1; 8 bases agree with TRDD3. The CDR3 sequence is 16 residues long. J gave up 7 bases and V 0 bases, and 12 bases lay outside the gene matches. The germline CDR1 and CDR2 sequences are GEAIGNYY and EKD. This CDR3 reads CACDTLAAGDKGKLIF. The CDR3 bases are TGTGCCTGTGACACCTTAGCGGCGGGGGATAAGGGTAAACTCATCTTT.

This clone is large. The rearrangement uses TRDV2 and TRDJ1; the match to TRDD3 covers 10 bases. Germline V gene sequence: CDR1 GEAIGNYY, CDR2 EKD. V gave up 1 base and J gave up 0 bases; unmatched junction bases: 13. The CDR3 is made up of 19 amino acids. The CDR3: CACDTMTPTGGFNTDKLIF. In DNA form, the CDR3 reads TGTGCCTGTGACACGATGACTCCTACTGGGGGATTCAACACCGATAAACTCATCTTT.

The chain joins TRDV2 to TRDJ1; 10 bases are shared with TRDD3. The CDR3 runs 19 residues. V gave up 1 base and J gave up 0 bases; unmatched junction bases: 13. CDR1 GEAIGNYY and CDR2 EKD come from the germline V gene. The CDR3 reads CACDTIGLGDHTYTDKLIF. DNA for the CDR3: TGTGCCTGTGACACGATAGGACTGGGGGATCACACCTACACCGATAAACTCATCTTT.

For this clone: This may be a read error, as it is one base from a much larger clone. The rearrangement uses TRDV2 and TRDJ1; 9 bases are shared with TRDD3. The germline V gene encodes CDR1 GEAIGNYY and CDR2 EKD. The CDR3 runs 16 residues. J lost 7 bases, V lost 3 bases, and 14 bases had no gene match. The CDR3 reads CACDHLAELGERKLIF. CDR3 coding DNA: TGTGCCTGTGACCACCTAGCCGAACTGGGGGAGCGTAAACTCATCTTT.

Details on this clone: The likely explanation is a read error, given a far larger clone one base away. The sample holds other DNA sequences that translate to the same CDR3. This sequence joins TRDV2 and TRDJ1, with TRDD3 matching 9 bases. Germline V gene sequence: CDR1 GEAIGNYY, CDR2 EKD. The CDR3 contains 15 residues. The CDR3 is CACDRLGENTDKLIF. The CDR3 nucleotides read TGTGCATGTGACCGACTGGGGGAGAACACCGATAAACTCATCTTT.

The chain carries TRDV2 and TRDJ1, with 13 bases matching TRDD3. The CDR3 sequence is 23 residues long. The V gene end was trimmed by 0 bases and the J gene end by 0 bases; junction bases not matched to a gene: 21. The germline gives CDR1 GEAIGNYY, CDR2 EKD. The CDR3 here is CACDTIRTGGYGSPLSYTDKLIF. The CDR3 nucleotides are TGTGCCTGTGACACCATACGTACTGGGGGATACGGTTCCCCTTTATCGTACACCGATAAACTCATCTTT.

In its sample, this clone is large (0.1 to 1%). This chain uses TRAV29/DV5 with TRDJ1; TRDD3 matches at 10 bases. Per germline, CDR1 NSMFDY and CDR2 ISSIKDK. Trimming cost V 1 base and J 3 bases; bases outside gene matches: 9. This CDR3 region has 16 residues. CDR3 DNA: TGTGCAGCAAGCCTTACTGGGGGATTTTTCCCCGATAAACTCATCTTT. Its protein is CAASLTGGFFPDKLIF. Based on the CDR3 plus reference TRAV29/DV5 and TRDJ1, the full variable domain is DQQVKQNSPSLSVQEGRISILNCDYTNSMFDYFLWYKKYPAEGPTFLISISSIKDKNEDGRFTVFLNKSAKHLSLHIVPSQPGDSAVYFCAASLTGGFFPDKLIFGKGTRVTVEP.

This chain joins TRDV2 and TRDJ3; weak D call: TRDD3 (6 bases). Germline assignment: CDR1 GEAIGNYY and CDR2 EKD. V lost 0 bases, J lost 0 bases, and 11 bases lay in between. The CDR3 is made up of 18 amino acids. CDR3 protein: CACDTWGLSSWDTRQMFF. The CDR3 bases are TGTGCCTGTGACACCTGGGGGCTAAGCTCCTGGGACACCCGACAGATGTTTTTC.

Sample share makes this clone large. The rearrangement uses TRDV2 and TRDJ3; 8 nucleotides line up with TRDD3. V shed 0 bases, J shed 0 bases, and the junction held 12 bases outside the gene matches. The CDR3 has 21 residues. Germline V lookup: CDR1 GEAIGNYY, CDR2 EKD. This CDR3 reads CACDTVGDFPPSSWDTRQMFF. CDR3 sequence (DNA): TGTGCCTGTGACACCGTGGGGGATTTCCCTCCCAGCTCCTGGGACACCCGACAGATGTTTTTC.

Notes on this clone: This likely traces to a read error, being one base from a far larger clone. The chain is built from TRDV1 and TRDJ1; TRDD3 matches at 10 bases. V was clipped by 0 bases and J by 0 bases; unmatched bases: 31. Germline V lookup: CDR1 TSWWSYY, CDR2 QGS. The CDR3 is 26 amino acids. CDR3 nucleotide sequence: TGTGCTCTTGGGGAACTTGTTCCTGGGCCTTCCTCCATACTGGGGGATTCATGGGCCAACACCGATAAACTCATCTTT. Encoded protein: CALGELVPGPSSILGDSWANTDKLIF.

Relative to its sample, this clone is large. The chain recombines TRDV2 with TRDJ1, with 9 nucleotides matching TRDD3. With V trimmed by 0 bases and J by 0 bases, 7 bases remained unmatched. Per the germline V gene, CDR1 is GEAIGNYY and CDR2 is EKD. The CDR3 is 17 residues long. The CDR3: CACDTLVLGDNTDKLIF. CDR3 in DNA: TGTGCCTGTGACACCCTCGTACTGGGGGACAACACCGATAAACTCATCTTT.

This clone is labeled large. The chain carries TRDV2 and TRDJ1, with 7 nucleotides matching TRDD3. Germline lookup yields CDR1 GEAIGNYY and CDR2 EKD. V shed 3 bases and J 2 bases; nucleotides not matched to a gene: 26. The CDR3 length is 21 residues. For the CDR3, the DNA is TGTGCCTGTGACGGGTTGGGTGTCCCGGGGGATCCTTATAAAACTACCGATAAACTCATCTTT. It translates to CACDGLGVPGDPYKTTDKLIF.

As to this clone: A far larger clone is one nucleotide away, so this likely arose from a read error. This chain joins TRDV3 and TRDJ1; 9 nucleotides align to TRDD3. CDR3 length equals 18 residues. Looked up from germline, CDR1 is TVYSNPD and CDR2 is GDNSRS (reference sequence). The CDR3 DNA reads TGTGCCTTCTCCGGAGTGGGGGATATTCCCAGGTACACCGATAATCTCATCTTT. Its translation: CAFSGVGDIPRYTDNLIF.

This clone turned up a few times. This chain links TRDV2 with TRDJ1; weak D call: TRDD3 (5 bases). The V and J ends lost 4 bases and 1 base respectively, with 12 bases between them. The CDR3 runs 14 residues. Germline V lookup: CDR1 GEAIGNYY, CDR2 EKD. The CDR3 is CACEGMKSTDKLIF. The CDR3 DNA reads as TGTGCCTGTGAAGGGATGAAAAGCACCGATAAACTCATCTTT.

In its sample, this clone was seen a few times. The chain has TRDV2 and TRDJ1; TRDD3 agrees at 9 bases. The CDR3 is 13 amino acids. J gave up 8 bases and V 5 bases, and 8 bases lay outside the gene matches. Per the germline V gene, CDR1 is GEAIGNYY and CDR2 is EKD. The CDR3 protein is CACVALGDEKLIF. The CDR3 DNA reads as TGTGCCTGTGTGGCGCTGGGGGATGAAAAACTCATCTTT.

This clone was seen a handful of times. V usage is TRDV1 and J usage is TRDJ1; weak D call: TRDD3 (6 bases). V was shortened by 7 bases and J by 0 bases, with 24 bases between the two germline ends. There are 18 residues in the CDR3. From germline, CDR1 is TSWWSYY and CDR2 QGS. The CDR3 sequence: CALVLRHWEIQYTDKLIF. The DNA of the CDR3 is TGTGCTCTTGTCCTAAGGCACTGGGAAATCCAGTACACCGATAAACTCATCTTT.

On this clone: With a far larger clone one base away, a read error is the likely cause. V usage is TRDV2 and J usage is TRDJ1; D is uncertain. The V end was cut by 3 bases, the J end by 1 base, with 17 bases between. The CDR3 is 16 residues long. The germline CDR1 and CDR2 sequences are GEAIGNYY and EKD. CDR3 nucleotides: TGTGCCTGTGACGCCGTTGCGGGGTCGATCACCGATAAACTCATCTTT. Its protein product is CACDAVAGSITDKLIF.

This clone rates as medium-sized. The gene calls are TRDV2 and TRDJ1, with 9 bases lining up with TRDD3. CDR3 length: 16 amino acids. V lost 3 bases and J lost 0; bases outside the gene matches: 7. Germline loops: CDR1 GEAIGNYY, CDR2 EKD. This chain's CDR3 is CACDVLGEMYTDKLIF. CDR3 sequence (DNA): TGTGCCTGTGACGTACTGGGGGAGATGTACACCGATAAACTCATCTTT.

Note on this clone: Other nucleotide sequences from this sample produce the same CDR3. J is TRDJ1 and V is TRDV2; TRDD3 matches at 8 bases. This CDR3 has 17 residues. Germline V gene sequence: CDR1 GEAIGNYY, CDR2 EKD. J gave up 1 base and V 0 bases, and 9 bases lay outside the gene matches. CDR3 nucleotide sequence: TGTGCCTGTGACACCCTTACGGGGGGATATTTCACCGATAAACTCATCTTT. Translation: CACDTLTGGYFTDKLIF.

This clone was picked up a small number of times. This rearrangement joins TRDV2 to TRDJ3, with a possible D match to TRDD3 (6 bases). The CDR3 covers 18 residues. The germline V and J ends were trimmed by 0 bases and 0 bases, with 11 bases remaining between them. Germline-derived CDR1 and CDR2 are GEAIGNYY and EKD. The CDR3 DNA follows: TGTGCCTGTGACACCATCCGGGATAGCTCCTGGGACACCCGACAGATGTTTTTC. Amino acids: CACDTIRDSSWDTRQMFF.

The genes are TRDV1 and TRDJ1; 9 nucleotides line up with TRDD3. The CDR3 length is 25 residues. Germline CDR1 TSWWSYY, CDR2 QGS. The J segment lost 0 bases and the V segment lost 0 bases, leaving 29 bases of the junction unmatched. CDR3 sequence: CALGELWGGSRFGGILVEYTDKLIF. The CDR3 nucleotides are TGTGCTCTTGGGGAACTCTGGGGGGGATCGCGTTTCGGGGGGATACTAGTTGAGTACACCGATAAACTCATCTTT.

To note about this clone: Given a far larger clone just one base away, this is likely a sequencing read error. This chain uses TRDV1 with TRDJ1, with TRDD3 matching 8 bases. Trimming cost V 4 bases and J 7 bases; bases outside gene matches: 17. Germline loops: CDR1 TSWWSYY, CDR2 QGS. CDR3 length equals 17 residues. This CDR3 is CALGAFTVTGGLTKLIF. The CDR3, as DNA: TGTGCTCTTGGGGCCTTCACTGTCACTGGGGGGCTCACTAAACTCATCTTT.

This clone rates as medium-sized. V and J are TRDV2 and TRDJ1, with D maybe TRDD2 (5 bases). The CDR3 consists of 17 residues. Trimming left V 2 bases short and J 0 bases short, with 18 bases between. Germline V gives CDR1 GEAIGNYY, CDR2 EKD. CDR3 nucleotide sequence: TGTGCCTGTGACAAGCTTCCAGCCCTTGAGTACACCGATAAACTCATCTTT. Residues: CACDKLPALEYTDKLIF.

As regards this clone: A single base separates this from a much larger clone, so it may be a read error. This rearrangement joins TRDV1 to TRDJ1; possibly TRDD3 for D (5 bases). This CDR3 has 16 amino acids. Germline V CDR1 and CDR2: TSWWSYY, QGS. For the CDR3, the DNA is TGTGCTCTTGGGGAAACGCGGGATTGGAACACCAATAAACTCATCTTT. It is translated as CALGETRDWNTNKLIF.